The clone carrying this TCR beta chain was seen a single time. Antigen specificity is unknown. This sample was included in a study of shared clonotypes between healthy human individuals. Study at large: There were three CD4 naive, three CD4 memory, two CD8 naive and one CD8 memory plates per donor.

General study points: In general, naive subsets displayed greater estimated richness than memory subsets did.

Clones were read by immunoSEQ multiplex PCR, and TCRdb kept only the in-frame ones, dropping some. Of roughly 640,000 clones listed, roughly 97% are singletons. The investigators split CD4+ cells into a CD45RA+ naive subset and a CD45RA-negative memory subset. Germline V CDR1 and CDR2: MGHDK, SYGVNS. Deletions cut 2 bases from V and 0 bases from J, with 8 bases between. The CDR3 totals 14 residues. This TCR derives from a woman in her 30s in good health. Material: naive CD4+ T cells sorted from blood. Subset: CD45RA+ positively selected. The chain combines TRBV25-1 with TRBJ2-7; the D gene is possibly TRBD2 (6 bases). The CDR3 DNA follows: TGTGCCAGCAGTGAAGCGGGACCCTCCTACGAGCAGTACTTC. This codes for CASSEAGPSYEQYF.